This TCR beta chain is from a study of PD-1 blockade in classical Hodgkin lymphoma (dated by TCRdb to 2019 to 2021). Study-wide context: Nivolumab dosing was 3 mg/kg intravenously every 2 weeks, continuing until either disease progression or unacceptable toxicity. The study used CyTOF and TCR beta sequencing to define a peripheral blood immune signature of response to PD-1 blockade in classical Hodgkin lymphoma.

Broad study findings and their caveats: The study was restricted to a single clinical trial cohort, and the causes of repertoire differences, possibly disease activity or prior therapy, were left undefined. A significant rise by C4D1 was seen in CD4+ but not CD8+ TCR diversity (p=0.0027 vs p=0.16), with the rise being most apparent in complete responders (p=0.02). Diversity was lower in patients who began nivolumab less than 1 year after ASCT, so these patients were left out of later analyses to avoid confounding by immune reconstitution. Trial patients achieving complete response had baseline diversity similar to newly diagnosed patients, whereas partial responders and progressors had significantly lower diversity. Baseline TCR diversity was reported to be lower in newly diagnosed patients than in healthy donors and to be lower still in relapsed/refractory patients.

Interpreted using the paper, the time point label stands for: cycle 4 day 1 (C4D1), after 5 to 7 weeks of nivolumab. Every trial patient had relapsed after autologous stem cell transplantation, and cohorts A, B and C differed in prior brentuximab vedotin exposure. A Miltenyi CD4+ T cell isolation kit was used for magnetic negative selection to purify CD4+ T cells from thawed PBMCs. The trial cohort included around 60 patients with relapsed/refractory classical Hodgkin lymphoma, and each patient had a best overall response of complete response, partial response or progressive disease. In the multi-cohort phase II CheckMate 205 trial, trial patients received single-agent nivolumab. Best overall response was determined by an independent review committee according to the 2007 International Working Group response criteria. PBMCs from the trial were collected at three points: immediately before nivolumab initiation (C1D1), and during therapy at cycle 2 day 1 and cycle 4 day 1. Peripheral blood was collected in 8 mL Vacutainer Cell Preparation Tubes, from which PBMCs were isolated by centrifugation and then cryopreserved. Purified CD4+ and CD8+ fractions were generated only in cases for which an additional PBMC sample was available. Magnetically labelled cells were depleted on LS columns in a quadroMACS separator, and the flow-through was collected as the purified fraction.

For CDR1 and CDR2, the germline V gene lists MDHEN and SYDVKM. Reading from cysteine to phenylalanine, the CDR3 counts 17 amino acids. Only CDR3 DNA remains: 51 bases, in frame from the first base. V loses 4 bases, J loses 2 bases, and the germline ends lie 18 bases apart. Genomic DNA was extracted with the Qiagen DNeasy kit from unsorted PBMCs and from negatively selected CD4+ and CD8+ fractions. TCR beta CDR3 regions were subjected to amplification by immunoSEQ multiplex PCR with primers that anneal to V and J segments. A synthetic immune receptor repertoire was used to minimize amplification bias, and any remaining bias was removed computationally after sequencing. Processing in the source paper ran as follows. Custom Python scripts were used to quantify repertoire diversity as the Shannon entropy index. Unsorted, CD4+ and CD8+ repertoires were analyzed separately, except in combined analyses where CD4+ and CD8+ sequences were merged in silico. A clone was considered expanded if an increase in frequency of at least 2-fold after treatment relative to C1D1 was found, and a pseudocount of 0.5 was applied to clones undetected at baseline. Clones with 0 or 1 copy at C1D1 were defined as singleton clones, while clones with 2 or more copies were defined as non-singleton clones. Clones expanded in unsorted samples were annotated as CD4+, CD8+ or unknown by matching protein sequences in sorted samples from the same patient. Wilcoxon tests on paired samples were used to test diversity changes from C1D1 to C4D1. The immuneACCESS repertoire file appears here via TCRdb, limited to in-frame rearrangements. These files lack a portion of the clones; in checked studies, under half of the deficit traces to unresolved V genes, and the cause of the others is not known. That table supplies the V and J calls and clone size; D and trimming were determined from the DNA. The table for this sample lists roughly 9,000 clones; roughly 80% of them were counted only once. The top ten constitute roughly 4.5% of the sample.

As for this clone: No cognate antigen has been identified for it. Per-base qualities were not stored, and no clone one base away is much larger.

The clonotype was recovered from a human donor with classical Hodgkin lymphoma. The rearranged segments are TRBV28 and TRBJ1-5; a weak D assignment points to TRBD1 (6 bases agree). The sequenced sample was CD4+ T cells from blood, obtained before the fourth cycle of nivolumab. The nucleotide sequence is given as TGTGCCAGCAGTTCCTACCGACAGGCGGGGGGCAATCAGCCCCAGCATTTT. Its translation reads: CASSSYRQAGGNQPQHF.